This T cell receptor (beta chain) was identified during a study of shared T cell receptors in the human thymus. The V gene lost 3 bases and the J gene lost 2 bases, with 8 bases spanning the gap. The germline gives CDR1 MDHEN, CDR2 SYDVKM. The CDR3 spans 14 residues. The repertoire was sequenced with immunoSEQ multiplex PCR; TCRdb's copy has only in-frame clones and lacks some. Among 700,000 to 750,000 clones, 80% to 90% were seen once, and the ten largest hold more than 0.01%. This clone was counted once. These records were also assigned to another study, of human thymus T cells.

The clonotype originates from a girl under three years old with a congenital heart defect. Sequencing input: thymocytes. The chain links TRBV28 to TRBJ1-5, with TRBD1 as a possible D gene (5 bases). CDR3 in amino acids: CASSFARGNQPQHF. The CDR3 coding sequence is TGTGCCAGCAGTTTCGCCAGGGGCAATCAGCCCCAGCATTTT.